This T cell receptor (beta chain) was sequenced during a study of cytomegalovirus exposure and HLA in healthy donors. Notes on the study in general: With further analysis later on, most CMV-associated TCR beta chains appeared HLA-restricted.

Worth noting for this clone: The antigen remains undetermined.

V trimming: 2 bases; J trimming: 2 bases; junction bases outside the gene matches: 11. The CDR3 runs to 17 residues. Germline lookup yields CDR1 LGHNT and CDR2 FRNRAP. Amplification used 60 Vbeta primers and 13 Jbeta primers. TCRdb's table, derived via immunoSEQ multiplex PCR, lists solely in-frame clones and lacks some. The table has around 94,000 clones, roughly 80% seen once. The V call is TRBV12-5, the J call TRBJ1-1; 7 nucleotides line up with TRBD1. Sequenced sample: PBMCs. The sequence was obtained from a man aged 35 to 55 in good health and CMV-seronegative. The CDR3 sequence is CASGLSATGPFNTEAFF. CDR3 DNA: TGTGCTAGTGGTTTGTCGGCGACAGGGCCGTTCAACACTGAAGCTTTCTTT.